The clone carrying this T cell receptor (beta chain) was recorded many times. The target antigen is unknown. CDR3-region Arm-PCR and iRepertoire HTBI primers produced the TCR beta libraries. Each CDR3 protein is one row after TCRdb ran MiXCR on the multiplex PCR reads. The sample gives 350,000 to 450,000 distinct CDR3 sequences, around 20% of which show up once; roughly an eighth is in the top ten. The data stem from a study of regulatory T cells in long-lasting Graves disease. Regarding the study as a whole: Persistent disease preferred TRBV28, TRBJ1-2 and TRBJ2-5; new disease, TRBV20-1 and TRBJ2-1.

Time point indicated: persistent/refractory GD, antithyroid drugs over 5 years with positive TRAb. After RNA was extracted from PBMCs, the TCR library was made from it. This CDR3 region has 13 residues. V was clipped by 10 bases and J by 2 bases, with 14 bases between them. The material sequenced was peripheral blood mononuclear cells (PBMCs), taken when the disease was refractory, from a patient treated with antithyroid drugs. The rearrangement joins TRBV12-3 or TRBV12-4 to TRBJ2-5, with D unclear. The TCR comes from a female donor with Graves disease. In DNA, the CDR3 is TGTGCCACCGCGCCATGGGGACAAGAGACCCAGTACTTC. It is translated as CATAPWGQETQYF.